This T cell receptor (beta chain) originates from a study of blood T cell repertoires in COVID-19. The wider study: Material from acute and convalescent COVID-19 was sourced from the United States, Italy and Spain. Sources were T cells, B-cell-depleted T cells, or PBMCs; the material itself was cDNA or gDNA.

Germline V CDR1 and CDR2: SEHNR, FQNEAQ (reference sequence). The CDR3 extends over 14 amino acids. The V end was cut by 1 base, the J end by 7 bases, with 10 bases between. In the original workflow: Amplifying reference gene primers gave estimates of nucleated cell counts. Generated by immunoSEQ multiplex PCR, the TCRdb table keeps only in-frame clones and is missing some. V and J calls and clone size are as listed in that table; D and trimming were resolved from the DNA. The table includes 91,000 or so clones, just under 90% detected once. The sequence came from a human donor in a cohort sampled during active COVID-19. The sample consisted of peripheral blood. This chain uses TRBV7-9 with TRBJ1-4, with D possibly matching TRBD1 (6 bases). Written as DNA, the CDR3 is TGTGCCAGCAGCTTAGGGACAGTTGCTGAAAAACTGTTTTTT. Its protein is CASSLGTVAEKLFF. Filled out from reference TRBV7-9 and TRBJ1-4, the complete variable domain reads DTGVSQNPRHKITKRGQNVTFRCDPISEHNRLYWYRQTLGQGPEFLTYFQNEAQLEKSRLLSDRFSAERPKGSFSTLEIQRTEQGDSAMYLCASSLGTVAEKLFFGSGTQLSVL.